This entry is about one T cell receptor (beta chain). This sample was included in a study of Ad26.COV2.S vaccination and SARS-CoV-2 variants. The CDR3 has 13 amino acids. Trimming cost V 4 bases and J 1 base, with 8 bases left between them. Per germline, CDR1 SGDLS and CDR2 YYNGEE. Generated by immunoSEQ multiplex PCR, the TCRdb table keeps only in-frame clones and is missing some. The sample includes about 350,000 clones, 92% of them seen just once. This sequence joins TRBV9 and TRBJ2-5; D uncertain. This clonotype was obtained from a human donor who had recovered from COVID-19. This material consisted of peripheral blood, taken after recovery from COVID-19. The CDR3 sequence is CASSPDTQETQYF. The DNA of the CDR3 is TGTGCCAGCAGCCCTGATACCCAAGAGACCCAGTACTTC.